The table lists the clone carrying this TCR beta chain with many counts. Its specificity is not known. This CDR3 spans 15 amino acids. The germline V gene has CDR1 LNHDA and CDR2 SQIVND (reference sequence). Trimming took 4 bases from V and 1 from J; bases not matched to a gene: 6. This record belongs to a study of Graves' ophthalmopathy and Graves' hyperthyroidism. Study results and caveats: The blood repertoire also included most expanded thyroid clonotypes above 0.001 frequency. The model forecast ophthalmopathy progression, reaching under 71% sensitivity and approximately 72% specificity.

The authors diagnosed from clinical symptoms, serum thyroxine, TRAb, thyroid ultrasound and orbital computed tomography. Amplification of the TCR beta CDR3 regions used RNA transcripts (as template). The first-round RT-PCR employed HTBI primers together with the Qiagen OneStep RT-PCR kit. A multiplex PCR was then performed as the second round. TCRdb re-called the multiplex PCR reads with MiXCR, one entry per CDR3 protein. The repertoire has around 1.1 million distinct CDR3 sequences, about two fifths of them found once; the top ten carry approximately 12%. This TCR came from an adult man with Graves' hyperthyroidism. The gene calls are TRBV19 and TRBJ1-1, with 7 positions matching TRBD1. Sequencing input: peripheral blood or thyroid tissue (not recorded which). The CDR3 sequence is CASSNRRGPNTEAFF. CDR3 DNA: TGTGCCAGTAGTAACAGGAGGGGGCCGAACACTGAAGCTTTCTTT.